The text below deals with one T cell receptor beta chain. Generated by immunoSEQ multiplex PCR, the TCRdb table keeps only in-frame clones and is missing some. Among some 150,000 clones, about 83% were seen once, and the ten largest hold 5.8%. The record originates from a study of blood T cell repertoires in COVID-19. Across the whole study: T cells, B-cell-depleted T cells, or PBMCs provided the cDNA or gDNA that served as material.

Exposed participants encountered a COVID-19 case during the 2 weeks preceding study entry. Trimming removed 3 bases from V and 6 bases from J, with 8 bases in between. The CDR3 totals 13 residues. Looked up from germline, CDR1 is KGHSH and CDR2 is LQKENI. V gene TRBV18 combines with J gene TRBJ2-2; a possible D gene is TRBD2 (5 bases). The sequenced sample was PBMCs or T cells enriched from blood (not recorded which). This TCR was recovered from a woman aged 45-65 years who had been exposed to COVID-19. The CDR3 region has the DNA TGTGCCAGCTCACCTCTAGCATCCGGGGAGCTGTTTTTT. Encoded protein: CASSPLASGELFF.